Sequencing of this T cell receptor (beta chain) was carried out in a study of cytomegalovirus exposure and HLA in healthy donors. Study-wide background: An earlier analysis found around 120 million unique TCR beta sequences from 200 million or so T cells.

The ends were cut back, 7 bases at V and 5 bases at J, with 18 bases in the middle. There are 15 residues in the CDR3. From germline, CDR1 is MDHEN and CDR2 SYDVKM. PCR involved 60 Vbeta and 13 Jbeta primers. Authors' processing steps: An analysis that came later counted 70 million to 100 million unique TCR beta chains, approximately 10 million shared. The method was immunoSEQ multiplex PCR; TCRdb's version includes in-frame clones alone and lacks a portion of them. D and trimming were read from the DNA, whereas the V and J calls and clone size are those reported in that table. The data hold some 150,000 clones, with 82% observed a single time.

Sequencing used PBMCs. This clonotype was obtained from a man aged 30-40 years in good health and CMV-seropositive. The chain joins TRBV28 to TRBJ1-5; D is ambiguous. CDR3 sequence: CASTISSGYYQPQHF. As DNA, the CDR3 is TGTGCCAGCACCATCAGCTCGGGGTACTATCAGCCCCAGCATTTT.